This paragraph covers one TCR beta chain sequence. RNA totalling about 0.45 to 1 ug underwent reverse transcription with random hexamers. TCRdb redid the calling of the immunoSEQ multiplex PCR reads with MiXCR, one entry per CDR3 protein. The table lists roughly 180,000 distinct CDR3 sequences, 80% to 95% of them singletons. Germline values: CDR1 KGHSH, CDR2 LQKENI. Trimming left V 2 bases short and J 2 bases short, with 17 bases between. The CDR3 sequence is 17 residues long. The sample comes from a study of CD8 T cells in Susac syndrome. Material: CD4+ T cells from PBMCs. The receptor comes from a human donor with multiple sclerosis. The chain recombines TRBV18 with TRBJ2-3; D not resolved. DNA of the CDR3: TGTGCCAGCTCACCAAAGGAAATGGCAGGTTTCACAGATACGCAGTATTTT. Its translation is CASSPKEMAGFTDTQYF.